These 23 T cell receptor beta chains share one sample of origin, sequenced in a study of control samples from healthy donors and cancer patients. The repertoire was sequenced with immunoSEQ multiplex PCR; TCRdb's copy has only in-frame clones and lacks some. This sample has 25,000 to 35,000 clones, with approximately 90% found just once. What was sequenced was PBMCs. The source of these receptors is a woman aged 35 to 49 with lung cancer.

The CDR3: CASREDRKDYTF. CDR3 bases: TGTGCCAGCAGGGAAGACAGGAAGGACTACACCTTC. The chain links TRBV28 to TRBJ1-2; a weak D match, TRBD1 (6 bases). V was pared by 6 bases and J by 10 bases, with 15 bases between. Per the germline V gene, CDR1 is MDHEN and CDR2 is SYDVKM. This CDR3 is built from 12 residues.

The rearrangement uses TRBV11-3 and TRBJ1-1; 9 bases line up with TRBD1. The CDR3 consists of 14 residues. Germline values: CDR1 SGHNT, CDR2 YENEEA. The ends lost 5 bases at V and 1 base at J; junction bases unmatched: 2. The CDR3 sequence: CASSPTGGNTEAFF. The CDR3 DNA sequence: TGTGCCAGCAGCCCGACAGGGGGGAACACTGAAGCTTTCTTT.

V usage is TRBV10-3 and J usage is TRBJ1-5; D is perhaps TRBD1 (6 bases). The CDR3 length is 14 residues. Germline CDR1 ENHRY, CDR2 SYGVKD. The germline V and J ends were trimmed by 5 bases and 6 bases, with 14 bases remaining between them. CDR3 nucleotides: TGTGCCATCAGTAGAGGGGGGGACGGTCAGCCCCAGCATTTT. Its protein is CAISRGGDGQPQHF.

This rearrangement joins TRBV6-5 to TRBJ2-3; the match to TRBD2 covers 11 bases. The V segment lost 5 bases and the J segment 5 bases; nucleotides outside the gene matches: 6. Germline V gene sequence: CDR1 MNHEY, CDR2 SVGAGI. The length of the CDR3 is 15 residues. The CDR3 DNA is TGTGCCAGCAGTACCGTAGCGGGGGGGCGAGATACGCAGTATTTT. This gives the protein CASSTVAGGRDTQYF.

The chain employs TRBV7-7 and TRBJ1-6, with D perhaps TRBD1 (5 bases). CDR3 length: 13 amino acids. Germline loops: CDR1 SSHAT, CDR2 FNYEAQ (reference sequence). Between the trimmed V and J ends, which lost 5 bases and 8 bases, there was a span of 10 bases. The CDR3 DNA sequence: TGTGCCAGCAGCGCAACAGGAGATTCACCCCTCCACTTT. Translated: CASSATGDSPLHF.

J is TRBJ2-1 and V is TRBV15; 9 nucleotides align to TRBD2. CDR1 is LNHNV and CDR2 is YYDKDF in the germline V gene (reference sequence). The J segment lost 0 bases and the V segment lost 7 bases, leaving 10 bases of the junction unmatched. This CDR3 is 17 amino acids long. CDR3: CATTSGGPASSYNEQFF. In nucleotides, the CDR3 is TGTGCCACCACAAGCGGGGGGCCCGCTAGCTCCTACAATGAGCAGTTCTTC.

For the CDR3, the DNA is TGTGCCAGTAGTAACGTAAGGACAGGGGGCTACGAGCAGTACTTC. The encoded protein is CASSNVRTGGYEQYF. The chain links TRBV19 to TRBJ2-7, with TRBD1 identical over 10 bases. Germline V gene sequence: CDR1 LNHDA, CDR2 SQIVND (reference sequence). The CDR3 has 15 residues. Losses at the gene ends were 4 bases for V and 3 bases for J; bases not matched to a gene: 6.

The CDR3 protein is CASSQGVAGGTRDTQYF. The CDR3 DNA reads TGTGCCAGCAGCCAAGGGGTAGCGGGGGGGACGAGGGATACGCAGTATTTT. This sequence joins TRBV4-2 and TRBJ2-3, with 11 positions matching TRBD2. Trimming at V came to 1 base and at J to 6 bases, leaving 9 bases not matched to a gene. CDR3 size: 17 residues. The V gene's germline CDR1 is LGHNA and CDR2 YNFKEQ.

This clone is a singleton in its sample. The chain carries TRBV29-1 and TRBJ1-1, with TRBD1 as a possible D gene (5 bases). CDR1 is SQVTM and CDR2 is ANQGSEA in the germline V gene. The CDR3 covers 14 residues. Trimming removed 6 bases at V and 0 bases at J, with 14 bases between. The CDR3 protein is CSVTGLPVNTEAFF. The CDR3 DNA reads as TGCAGCGTCACGGGACTCCCGGTGAACACTGAAGCTTTCTTT.

The rearrangement uses TRBV5-1 and TRBJ2-2; D remains ambiguous. Germline V gene sequence: CDR1 SGHRS, CDR2 YFSETQ. The CDR3 has 14 amino acids. V lost 1 base to trimming and J lost 4 bases, with 8 bases between them. In nucleotides, the CDR3 is TGCGCCAGCAGCTTGATCGCCACCACCGGGGAGCTGTTTTTT. It encodes CASSLIATTGELFF.

This chain links TRBV10-3 with TRBJ2-7, with D possibly TRBD2 on 6 matching bases. The V end was cut by 3 bases, the J end by 3 bases, with 9 bases between. Germline V lookup: CDR1 ENHRY, CDR2 SYGVKD. The CDR3 is made up of 13 amino acids. DNA for the CDR3: TGTGCCATCAGTGACCCGACTAGCTACGAGCAGTACTTC. Its translation is CAISDPTSYEQYF.

The V call is TRBV19, the J call TRBJ2-2; 7 bases are shared with TRBD2. The V gene's germline CDR1 is LNHDA and CDR2 SQIVND (reference sequence). The length of the CDR3 is 14 residues. The V and J ends lost 3 bases and 5 bases, in that order; junction bases with no gene match: 3. CDR3 coding DNA: TGTGCCAGTAGTATGGGGGGAGGGACCGGGGAGCTGTTTTTT. It yields the protein CASSMGGGTGELFF.

The gene calls are TRBV2 and TRBJ1-5, with D possibly being TRBD1 (6 bases). The CDR3 has 16 residues. Germline CDR1 SNHLY, CDR2 FYNNEI. V was clipped by 10 bases and J by 0 bases, with 19 bases between them. The CDR3 bases are TGTGCCATTCGATTGGCGGACAGCTATAGCAATCAGCCCCAGCATTTT. Translation: CAIRLADSYSNQPQHF.

The chain joins TRBV7-2 to TRBJ2-3, with a possible D match to TRBD2 (5 bases). CDR1 is SGHTA, CDR2 FQGNSA, per germline. The CDR3 runs to 17 residues. V shed 4 bases and J shed 2 bases, with 19 bases lying between them. The CDR3 is CASSSRQGRGFTDTQYF. CDR3 sequence (DNA): TGTGCCAGCAGCTCCCGACAAGGGCGAGGGTTCACAGATACGCAGTATTTT.

Of note for this clone: The identical CDR3 is also encoded by other nucleotide sequences in the sample. The V call is TRBV29-1, the J call TRBJ2-2; the D gene is possibly TRBD1 (6 bases). The CDR3 spans 14 residues. V dropped 4 bases and J dropped 3 bases, with 12 bases sitting between them. The germline V gene has CDR1 SQVTM and CDR2 ANQGSEA. CDR3 in amino acids: CSVGWGQDTGELFF. CDR3 bases: TGCAGCGTTGGGTGGGGGCAGGACACCGGGGAGCTGTTTTTT.

This clone has only one observation. V usage is TRBV7-6 and J usage is TRBJ2-6; TRBD1 agrees at 7 bases. V lost 3 bases to trimming and J lost 1 base; unmatched junction nucleotides: 9. The CDR3 runs 18 residues. The germline gives CDR1 SGHVS, CDR2 FNYEAQ. In DNA form, the CDR3 reads TGTGCCAGCAGCTTTAACAGGGGTTGGGTGTCTGGGGCCAACGTCCTGACTTTC. It yields the protein CASSFNRGWVSGANVLTF.

The chain has TRBV4-3 and TRBJ2-7; 8 bases fit TRBD2. Trimming cost V 0 bases and J 2 bases; bases outside gene matches: 3. Germline V gene lookup returns CDR1 LGHNA and CDR2 YSLEER. The CDR3 is 15 residues long. The CDR3 is CASSQDRGGPYEQYF. For the CDR3, the DNA is TGCGCCAGCAGCCAAGATCGGGGGGGCCCCTACGAGCAGTACTTC.

V gene TRBV9 combines with J gene TRBJ1-2, with 8 bases matching TRBD1. This CDR3 contains 13 residues. With V trimmed by 3 bases and J by 3 bases, 1 base remained unmatched. Germline-derived CDR1 and CDR2 are SGDLS and YYNGEE. The DNA of the CDR3 is TGTGCCAGCAGCGAGGGACAGGACTATGGCTACACCTTC. Protein sequence: CASSEGQDYGYTF.

This chain connects TRBV5-1 to TRBJ2-7, with TRBD1 matching 10 bases. CDR3 length: 14 residues. CDR1 and CDR2 (germline): SGHRS, YFSETQ. V lost 0 bases to trimming and J lost 3 bases; unmatched junction nucleotides: 0. The CDR3 protein is CASSLGDRGYEQYF. The CDR3 bases are TGCGCCAGCAGCTTGGGGGACAGGGGCTACGAGCAGTACTTC.

This clone was picked up one time. The chain links TRBV27 to TRBJ2-5; D perhaps matches TRBD1 (7 bases). Germline assignment: CDR1 MNHEY and CDR2 SMNVEV (reference sequence). This CDR3 has 15 amino acids. V lost 6 bases and J lost 5, with 19 bases in between. The CDR3: CASSDSTGDWETQYF. Written as DNA, the CDR3 is TGTGCCAGCAGCGACTCCACAGGGGACTGGGAGACCCAGTACTTC.

The gene calls are TRBV28 and TRBJ1-3; 7 bases align to TRBD1. V dropped 5 bases and J dropped 5; count of bases not matched to a gene: 12. The CDR3 contains 16 residues. Per the germline V gene, CDR1 is MDHEN and CDR2 is SYDVKM. The CDR3 DNA follows: TGTGCCAGCAGTCCAGACAGGGAAGGGCTTAGAAACACCATATATTTT. This translates into CASSPDREGLRNTIYF.

This rearrangement joins TRBV5-1 to TRBJ1-2; D is ambiguous. Looked up from germline, CDR1 is SGHRS and CDR2 is YFSETQ. The CDR3 length is 14 residues. Trimming stripped 4 bases from V and 1 base from J, with 11 bases between. CDR3 residues: CASSPRTDNYGYTF. The CDR3 bases are TGCGCCAGCAGCCCCCGGACGGATAACTATGGCTACACCTTC.

J is TRBJ1-1 and V is TRBV6-5, with D unresolved. V was clipped by 0 bases and J by 1 base, with 9 bases between them. The CDR3 length is 15 residues. Germline V gives CDR1 MNHEY, CDR2 SVGAGI. CDR3 protein: CASSYSNLGNTEAFF. For the CDR3, the DNA is TGTGCCAGCAGTTACTCGAATCTGGGGAACACTGAAGCTTTCTTT.